This T cell receptor beta chain was identified during a study of OX40 agonist ivuxolimab in advanced cancers. Generated by immunoSEQ multiplex PCR, the TCRdb table keeps only in-frame clones and is missing some. The sample consists of 100,000 to 150,000 clones, under 95% of them appearing once. The CDR3 contains 13 residues. Germline assignment: CDR1 GTSNPN and CDR2 SVGIG (reference sequence). As to this clone: One end of the junction is discordant with germline, which a read error may explain.

The source was CD4+ or CD8+ T cells sorted from blood, collected in a trial of the OX40 agonist ivuxolimab. The chain couples TRBV30 to TRBJ1-6; TRBD1 is a possible D gene (6 bases). This receptor was taken from an adult with an advanced solid tumor such as melanoma, head and neck, liver or kidney cancer. The CDR3 DNA sequence: TGTGCCGGGAGGGGGGAGTATAATTCACCCCTCCACTTT. This encodes CAGRGEYNSPLHF.